The table lists the clone carrying this TCR beta chain with a few counts. Trimming took 3 bases from V and 0 from J; bases not matched to a gene: 8. The CDR3 has 18 amino acids. CDR1 and CDR2 from the germline V gene are SGHAT and FQNNGV. The data originate from a study of response to subunit inactivated influenza vaccine. One entry per CDR3 protein, called by TCRdb with MiXCR from the RT-PCR reads. The sample contains about 570,000 distinct CDR3 sequences, about 12% of which appear only once. The rearrangement joins TRBV11-2 to TRBJ2-4, with 10 bases aligning to TRBD2. The sample consisted of PBMCs from blood, taken on the day of vaccination. The receptor comes from a man aged 45-65 years who received an inactivated influenza vaccine. DNA of the CDR3: TGTGCCAGCAGCTTCCCTAGCGGGGGACCACTAGCCAAAAACATTCAGTACTTC. Encoded protein: CASSFPSGGPLAKNIQYF.